The next 5 T cell receptor beta chains were all read from a single sample in a study of vaccination effects on CD4 cells after COVID-19. The antigens of these receptors remain unknown. Assay used: immunoSEQ multiplex PCR; TCRdb lists only in-frame clones, some missing. The sample consists of approximately 82,000 clones, approximately 74% of them appearing once. Viral peptide pool expansion of antigen-specific CD4+ T cells preceded sequencing in the ViraFEST assay. Investigators separated out CD4+ T cells once around nine days of culture had passed. The specimen comprised CD4+ T cells from PBMCs cultured with HCoV-229E spike peptides, sampled before COVID-19 vaccination. These receptors came from a human donor who received a COVID-19 vaccine.

V is TRBV6-6 and J is TRBJ1-2; D not certain. V was shortened by 6 bases and J by 1 base, with 12 bases between the two germline ends. Germline assignment: CDR1 MNHNY and CDR2 SVGAGI (reference sequence). The CDR3 sequence is 14 residues long. The CDR3 sequence: CASRDRALNYGYTF. CDR3 coding DNA: TGTGCCAGCAGGGATAGGGCGCTTAACTATGGCTACACCTTC.

CDR3 residues: CASSPRGQGAGGYTF. CDR3 DNA: TGTGCCAGCTCACCACGGGGACAGGGGGCAGGTGGCTACACCTTC. The rearrangement joins TRBV18 to TRBJ1-2; 12 bases fit TRBD1. V dropped 1 base and J dropped 7; count of bases not matched to a gene: 4. Germline values: CDR1 KGHSH, CDR2 LQKENI. CDR3 length: 15 amino acids.

J is TRBJ2-1 and V is TRBV5-1, with a possible D match to TRBD1 (5 bases). CDR1 is SGHRS, CDR2 YFSETQ, per germline. The CDR3 contains 15 residues. Trimming left V 4 bases short and J 3 bases short, with 14 bases between. The CDR3 DNA follows: TGCGCCAGCAGCCTCGGACAACTTGACTACAATGAGCAGTTCTTC. Residues: CASSLGQLDYNEQFF.

The V call is TRBV5-5, the J call TRBJ1-3; D gene ambiguous. Germline CDR1 reads SGHKS; CDR2 reads YYEKEE (reference sequence). This CDR3 has 15 residues. V was pared by 0 bases and J by 0 bases, with 7 bases between. The CDR3 region is CASSLALSSGNTIYF. The CDR3 coding sequence is TGTGCCAGCAGCTTGGCCCTGAGCTCTGGAAACACCATATATTTT.

The genes are TRBV11-3 and TRBJ2-7; 7 nucleotides line up with TRBD2. The length of the CDR3 is 15 residues. Per the germline V gene, CDR1 is SGHNT and CDR2 is YENEEA. The V gene end was trimmed by 2 bases and the J gene end by 4 bases; junction bases not matched to a gene: 8. Here the CDR3 reads CASSLYRLGGYEQYV. The CDR3 DNA follows: TGTGCCAGCAGCTTATACAGGCTGGGGGGGTACGAGCAGTACGTC.